This passage covers 30 T cell receptor beta chains from one sample sequenced in a study of tissue T cells after allogeneic stem cell transplantation. The time point was: mouse harvest day 7 after allogeneic transplant. Tail vein injection delivered 10^7 T-cell-depleted bone marrow cells and 10^6 splenic CD5+ T cells. Sequencing used immunoSEQ multiplex PCR; TCRdb keeps in-frame clones, though not all of them. This table holds 7,500 to 9,000 clones, over 40% found once. Sequencing was done on a sample of gut tissue. The receptors here all came from a female BALB/c mouse given C57BL/6 T cells with graft-versus-host disease after an allogeneic hematopoietic cell transplant.

With respect to this clone: Germline and genes here are mouse. The observed sequence ends 1 residue before the CDR3 terminus, with the missing tail filled in from the germline J gene. This rearrangement joins TRBV26 to TRBJ2-5; D is possibly TRBD1 or TRBD2 (5 bases each). Germline assignment: CDR1 KGHPV and CDR2 FQNQEV (reference sequence). Between the trimmed V and J ends, which lost 1 base and 3 bases, there was a span of 5 bases. CDR3 size: 13 residues. The CDR3 region is CASSLWGQDTQYF. The DNA read from the CDR3 is TGTGCCAGCAGTCTGTGGGGGCAAGACACCCAGTAC.

This clone is classed as large. Gene names are the mouse ones. The read halts 1 residue ahead of the CDR3 end, with the missing end drawn from the germline J gene. The V and J genes are TRBV15 and TRBJ2-7; D remains unclear. Trimming left V 6 bases short and J 0 bases short, with 9 bases between. This CDR3 region has 13 residues. Germline loops: CDR1 SGHND, CDR2 FRSKSL. The CDR3 loop reads CASSSDNSYEQYF. The part of the CDR3 DNA that was read is TGTGCCAGCAGCTCTGACAACTCCTATGAACAGTAC.

Concerning this clone: Gene names refer to mouse genes. Sequencing ends 1 residue short of the CDR3 end; the germline J gene provides the rest. V is TRBV13-1 and J is TRBJ2-5, with 7 bases lining up with TRBD2. Germline V lookup: CDR1 NSHNY, CDR2 SYGAGN. This CDR3 comprises 15 residues. J gave up 3 bases and V 0 bases, and 4 bases lay outside the gene matches. The CDR3 region is CASSDGGGPQDTQYF. CDR3 DNA (partial): TGTGCCAGCAGTGATGGGGGGGGACCTCAAGACACCCAGTAC.

This clone was recorded a few times. Genes here carry mouse names. With the read ending 1 residue before the CDR3 end, the germline J gene is used to fill in that end. V gene TRBV26 combines with J gene TRBJ1-2, with 9 bases fitting TRBD1. Germline V lookup: CDR1 KGHPV, CDR2 FQNQEV (reference sequence). Unmatched junction bases numbered 3, after V lost 3 bases and J lost 1 base. This CDR3 is built from 15 residues. CDR3 residues: CASSLPGQGNSDYTF. The part of the CDR3 DNA that was read is TGTGCCAGCAGTCTTCCGGGACAGGGAAACTCCGACTACACC. The full variable domain, rest sourced from reference TRBV26 and TRBJ1-2, is NSKVIQTPRYLVKGQGQKAKMRCIPEKGHPVVFWYQQNKNNEFKFLINFQNQEVLQQIDMTEKRFSAECPSNSPCSLEIQSSEAGDSALYLCASSLPGQGNSDYTFGSGTRLLVI.

A remark on this clone: Gene and germline names: mouse. The sequenced fragment ends 1 residue before the CDR3 boundary, so the rest is inferred from the germline J gene. The rearrangement uses TRBV23 and TRBJ2-7; the table's D call of TRBD1 was not tested on the DNA. The V gene's germline CDR1 is KGHTA and CDR2 FQNQQP. The CDR3 runs 15 residues. The CDR3 reads CSSSQSIGQDYEQYF. The DNA read from the CDR3 is TGCTCCAGCAGTCAATCGATAGGACAGGACTATGAACAGTAC.

This clone qualifies as medium-sized (0.01 to 0.1%). Germline and genes here are mouse. The missing CDR3 end, 1 residue past where the read stops, is filled in from the germline J gene. The rearrangement links TRBV1 to TRBJ2-1; D may be TRBD1 or TRBD2 (7 bases each). The CDR3 totals 15 residues. Germline assignment: CDR1 NSQYPW and CDR2 LRSPGD (reference sequence). V lost 0 bases to trimming and J lost 7 bases, with 13 bases between them. The CDR3 region is CTCSAEGRGGAEQFF. CDR3 bases read: TGCACCTGCAGTGCAGAGGGCAGGGGGGGAGCTGAGCAGTTC.

This clone has only a few counts. The gene names given are mouse names. The CDR3 goes on 1 residue after the read ends, and that part is filled in from the germline J gene. This chain uses TRBV20 with TRBJ1-2, with D hard to call. This CDR3 has 13 residues. The V and J ends lost 0 bases and 2 bases respectively, with 7 bases between them. The V gene's germline CDR1 is GFQATS and CDR2 STVNSAI. The CDR3 DNA, read in part, is TGTGGTGCTAGGGATCAACAGAACTCCGACTACACC. The encoded protein is CGARDQQNSDYT. The CDR3 as a whole reads CGARDQQNSDYTF.

In the case of this clone: The gene names given are mouse names. The read gets to within 1 residue of the CDR3 end, and the germline J gene fills in the rest. V gene TRBV26 combines with J gene TRBJ1-1; no firm D call. V lost 0 bases to trimming and J lost 0 bases, with 5 bases between them. Germline CDR1 and CDR2: KGHPV and FQNQEV (reference sequence). The CDR3 totals 14 residues. The chain's CDR3 is CASSLSRTNTEVFF. The CDR3 bases that were read are TGTGCCAGCAGTCTGTCCAGGACAAACACAGAAGTCTTC.

This clone is deemed medium-sized. Genes and germline come from the mouse. Sequencing ends 1 residue short of the CDR3 end; the germline J gene provides the rest. The rearrangement links TRBV13-2 to TRBJ2-7; TRBD2 matches at 10 bases. The V gene end was trimmed by 3 bases and the J gene end by 2 bases; junction bases not matched to a gene: 5. In germline, CDR1 is NNHNN, CDR2 SYGAGS (reference sequence). The CDR3 is made up of 15 amino acids. CDR3 protein: CASGGLGGRPYEQYF. CDR3 DNA (partial): TGTGCCAGCGGTGGTCTGGGGGGGCGACCCTATGAACAGTAC.

This clone turned up a few times. Gene names and germline match the mouse. The read falls 1 residue short of the CDR3 end, and the missing part is taken from the germline J gene. Other nucleotide sequences from this sample produce the same CDR3. The gene calls are TRBV26 and TRBJ1-3, with D possibly being TRBD1 (6 bases). This CDR3 region has 14 residues. Trimming stripped 6 bases from V and 2 bases from J, with 11 bases between. Per germline, CDR1 KGHPV and CDR2 FQNQEV (reference sequence). CDR3 loop: CASSRTGTGNTLYF. Incomplete CDR3 DNA: TGTGCCAGCAGCCGAACAGGGACTGGAAATACGCTCTAT.

Turning to this clone: Gene names and germline refer to mouse. The read terminates 1 residue ahead of where the CDR3 ends, so the germline J gene completes it. The chain links TRBV23 to TRBJ1-6; TRBD1, the D gene given by the table, was not confirmed from the DNA. TRBJ1-6 is reported as an ORF; its role is uncertain. Looked up from germline, CDR1 is KGHTA and CDR2 is FQNQQP. The CDR3 sequence is 15 residues long. The sequenced CDR3 bases are TGCTCCAGCAGTCGACAGGGGACCTATAATTCGCCCCTCTAC. It codes for CSSSRQGTYNSPLY. The full CDR3 reads CSSSRQGTYNSPLYF.

Worth noting for this clone: All gene names here are mouse names. From the germline J gene comes the end of the CDR3, since the read stops 1 residue before it. This chain joins TRBV13-2 and TRBJ2-4; no firm D call. Looked up from germline, CDR1 is NNHNN and CDR2 is SYGAGS (reference sequence). This CDR3 spans 12 amino acids. The V gene lost 3 bases and the J gene lost 2 bases, with 4 bases spanning the gap. The CDR3 here is CASGGIQNTLYF. The sequenced CDR3 bases are TGTGCCAGCGGTGGGATTCAAAACACCTTGTAC.

In regard to this clone: Gene names follow the mouse nomenclature. This CDR3 is CSSSPGQGDTQYF. CDR3 DNA, as far as it was read: TGCTCCAGCAGTCCGGGACAGGGGGACACCCAGTAC. The V gene is TRBV23, the J gene TRBJ2-5; the tabulated D call, TRBD1, remains unverified against the DNA. The sequence runs out 1 residue before the end of the CDR3; the remainder is reconstructed from the germline J gene. Germline V lookup: CDR1 KGHTA, CDR2 FQNQQP. CDR3 length: 13 residues.

Details on this clone: Genes and germline come from the mouse. The read terminates 1 residue before the CDR3 end, so the remaining end is supplied by the germline J gene. This chain uses TRBV13-3 with TRBJ2-4; TRBD2 is a possible D gene (5 bases). Looked up from germline, CDR1 is NNHDY and CDR2 is SYVADS. V dropped 5 bases and J dropped 1 base, with 8 bases sitting between them. The CDR3 runs to 13 residues. Partial CDR3 DNA: TGTGCCAGCAGCCTCTGGGGTCAAAACACCTTGTAC. Translation: CASSLWGQNTLY. The entire CDR3 reads CASSLWGQNTLYF.

Turning to this clone: The genes and germline here are from mouse. The observed sequence ends 1 residue before the CDR3 terminus, with the missing tail filled in from the germline J gene. This sequence joins TRBV26 and TRBJ1-3, with D perhaps TRBD1 (6 bases). There are 13 residues in the CDR3. Trimming cost V 2 bases and J 9 bases, with 11 bases left between them. CDR1 and CDR2 (germline): KGHPV, FQNQEV (reference sequence). CDR3 protein: CASSLPRGGTLYF. The CDR3 bases that were read are TGTGCCAGCAGTCTGCCCAGGGGAGGTACGCTCTAT.

Worth noting for this clone: Genes here carry mouse names. With the read ending 1 residue before the CDR3 end, the germline J gene is used to fill in that end. The chain carries TRBV26 and TRBJ2-1; D is perhaps TRBD1 (5 bases). V shed 7 bases and J shed 1 base, with 8 bases lying between them. Germline CDR1 KGHPV, CDR2 FQNQEV (reference sequence). This CDR3 contains 13 residues. CDR3 DNA, as far as it was read: TGTGCCAGCACCGGACAAAACTATGCTGAGCAGTTC. Residues: CASTGQNYAEQF. The full CDR3 protein reads CASTGQNYAEQFF.

A note on this clone: The genes are named according to mouse. The read comes to an end 1 residue before the CDR3 does, leaving the germline J gene to fill in the end. V and J are TRBV3 and TRBJ2-4; D is unclear. Germline V gene lookup returns CDR1 SNHLY and CDR2 FYNGKV (reference sequence). This CDR3 is 11 amino acids long. Trimming pared 4 bases from V and 4 bases from J, leaving 3 bases between. CDR3 bases read: TGTGCCAGCAGCTGGAAAAACACCTTGTAC. It encodes CASSWKNTLY. The complete CDR3 protein is CASSWKNTLYF.

This clone was detected only a few times. These gene names are mouse names. The CDR3 extends 1 residue past the end of the read, so its final part is completed from the germline J gene. The genes are TRBV12-2 and TRBJ2-3; 14 bases agree with TRBD2. CDR1 is SGHLS, CDR2 HYDKME, per germline. With V trimmed by 0 bases and J by 2 bases, 0 bases remained unmatched. There are 16 residues in the CDR3. CDR3 sequence: CASSLGTGGAAETLYF. The DNA read from the CDR3 is TGTGCCAGCTCTCTCGGGACTGGGGGGGCTGCAGAAACGCTGTAT.

Worth noting for this clone: Germline and genes here are mouse. Incomplete CDR3 DNA: TGTGCCAGCAGCCGCCGGGACTGGGGGGGTTATGAACAGTAC. Amino acids: CASSRRDWGGYEQY. The whole CDR3 sequence reads CASSRRDWGGYEQYF. The genes are TRBV4 and TRBJ2-7; TRBD2 aligns across 13 bases. The read is 1 residue too short to cover the CDR3 end, so that end is filled in from the germline J gene. The CDR3 consists of 15 residues. The germline V gene encodes CDR1 LGHDT and CDR2 YNNKQL (reference sequence). Trimming at V came to 5 bases and at J to 4 bases, leaving 5 bases not matched to a gene.

Of note for this clone: The gene names given are mouse names. Incomplete CDR3 DNA: TGCTCCAGCAGTCAAGGACAGGAGCAAAACACCTTGTAC. Translating it yields CSSSQGQEQNTLY. The full CDR3 protein reads CSSSQGQEQNTLYF. V gene TRBV23 combines with J gene TRBJ2-4; the D call in the table, TRBD1, was not verified against the DNA. The read terminates 1 residue ahead of where the CDR3 ends, so the germline J gene completes it. CDR3 length equals 14 residues. The V gene's germline CDR1 is KGHTA and CDR2 FQNQQP.

For this clone: Genes and germline are mouse. The read ends 1 residue before the CDR3 terminus; that terminus is restored from the germline J gene. The J gene is TRBJ1-2, the V gene TRBV5; TRBD1 agrees at 10 bases. The V and J ends lost 0 bases and 2 bases, in that order; junction bases with no gene match: 3. This CDR3 region has 16 residues. The germline V gene has CDR1 LGHNA and CDR2 YNLKQL (reference sequence). The part of the CDR3 DNA that was read is TGTGCCAGCAGCCAAGAAGGGGGACAGGGGAACTCCGACTACACC. It yields the protein CASSQEGGQGNSDYT. The whole CDR3 sequence is CASSQEGGQGNSDYTF.

In its sample, this clone ranks as large. Gene names are the mouse ones. The read comes to an end 1 residue before the CDR3 does, leaving the germline J gene to fill in the end. The chain links TRBV31 to TRBJ2-3; D remains ambiguous. Trimming removed 0 bases at V and 0 bases at J, with 10 bases between. The CDR3 runs 15 residues. Germline V lookup: CDR1 GKSSPN, CDR2 SITVG. The DNA read from the CDR3 is TGTGCCTGGAGTCTAGAGTCTACTAGTGCAGAAACGCTGTAT. Its protein product is CAWSLESTSAETLY. The whole CDR3 sequence reads CAWSLESTSAETLYF.

This clone is termed large. Genes and germline come from the mouse. Read sequence stops 1 residue before the CDR3 end, and the germline J gene provides the missing end. The chain combines TRBV3 with TRBJ2-7, with 9 bases that match TRBD2. Germline V gene data show CDR1 as SNHLY and CDR2 as FYNGKV (reference sequence). The trim removed 0 bases at V and 6 bases at J, leaving 3 bases unmatched. This CDR3 has 14 amino acids. The DNA read from the CDR3 is TGTGCCAGCAGCTTAGCTGGGGGGGCAGCTGAACAGTAC. This sequence encodes CASSLAGGAAEQY. The entire CDR3 sequence reads CASSLAGGAAEQYF.

This clone was counted a few times. Mouse names are used for the genes. The missing CDR3 end, 1 residue past where the read stops, is filled in from the germline J gene. The chain carries TRBV3 and TRBJ2-2; D gene uncertain. There are 14 residues in the CDR3. Trimming cost V 5 bases and J 0 bases, with 7 bases left between them. Germline lookup yields CDR1 SNHLY and CDR2 FYNGKV (reference sequence). CDR3: CASSKQANTGQLYF. The sequenced part of the CDR3 DNA is TGTGCCAGCAGCAAACAAGCAAACACCGGGCAGCTCTAC.

Points on this clone: These gene names are mouse names. Sequencing ends 1 residue short of the CDR3 end; the germline J gene provides the rest. The genes are TRBV26 and TRBJ2-3; 8 bases map to TRBD1. Germline CDR1 reads KGHPV; CDR2 reads FQNQEV (reference sequence). The length of the CDR3 is 13 residues. V was clipped by 3 bases and J by 5 bases; unmatched bases: 1. The CDR3 is CASSLTGGETLYF. The covered CDR3 bases are TGTGCCAGCAGTCTCACAGGGGGAGAAACGCTGTAT.

About this clone: Gene names follow the mouse nomenclature. Read sequence stops 1 residue before the CDR3 end, and the germline J gene provides the missing end. The V call is TRBV15, the J call TRBJ2-3; D may be TRBD1 or TRBD2 (5 bases each). V lost 4 bases, J lost 0 bases, and 11 bases lay in between. Germline V gene sequence: CDR1 SGHND, CDR2 FRSKSL. CDR3 size: 15 residues. The CDR3 bases that were read are TGTGCCAGCAGTTATTGGGGCCTTAGTGCAGAAACGCTGTAT. It translates to CASSYWGLSAETLY. The complete CDR3 reads CASSYWGLSAETLYF.

For this clone: Here the gene names and germline are mouse. The CDR3 end lies 1 residue beyond the end of the read and is filled in from the germline J gene. J is TRBJ2-1 and V is TRBV23; TRBD1 was called by the table and not checked on the DNA. The CDR3 contains 15 residues. Germline-derived CDR1 and CDR2 are KGHTA and FQNQQP. The CDR3 region is CSSSQWDRNYAEQFF. CDR3 DNA, as far as it was read: TGCTCCAGCAGTCAATGGGACAGGAACTATGCTGAGCAGTTC.

This clone was recorded once. Gene and germline names: mouse. The CDR3 bases that were read are TGTGCCAGCAGTCGAAGGGGGAGTCAAAACACCTTGTAC. Protein sequence: CASSRRGSQNTLY. The full CDR3 protein is CASSRRGSQNTLYF. The chain is built from TRBV26 and TRBJ2-4; perhaps TRBD1 as D (6 bases). The read finishes 1 residue shy of the CDR3 end, and the germline J gene is used to complete it. Trimming cost V 4 bases and J 0 bases, with 8 bases left between them. The germline gives CDR1 KGHPV, CDR2 FQNQEV (reference sequence). CDR3 length: 14 amino acids.

This clone turned up a few times. Gene names and germline match the mouse. The read ends 1 residue shy of where the CDR3 ends; the end is completed using the germline J gene. The chain uses TRBV26 and TRBJ2-2; 10 bases line up with TRBD1. CDR3 size: 15 residues. Trimming at V came to 4 bases and at J to 4 bases, leaving 3 bases not matched to a gene. Per the germline V gene, CDR1 is KGHPV and CDR2 is FQNQEV (reference sequence). The CDR3 loop reads CASSRDRGTTGQLYF. CDR3 DNA (partial): TGTGCCAGCAGTCGGGACAGGGGAACCACCGGGCAGCTCTAC.

This clone came up a few times. Mouse names are used for the genes. The CDR3 end lies 1 residue beyond the end of the read and is filled in from the germline J gene. The rearrangement uses TRBV26 and TRBJ2-5; tentatively, D is TRBD1 (6 bases). V was cut by 6 bases and J by 6 bases, with 13 bases left in between. The CDR3 spans 13 residues. Germline V CDR1 and CDR2: KGHPV, FQNQEV (reference sequence). The DNA read from the CDR3 is TGTGCCAGCAGCCTGGGACAAATGGACACCCAGTAC. As protein: CASSLGQMDTQY. The entire CDR3 protein reads CASSLGQMDTQYF.